This T cell receptor beta chain was recovered during a study of cytomegalovirus exposure and HLA in healthy donors. Of note for this clone: The junction does not match germline at one end; this may be a read error.

Primers for the PCR totalled 60 Vbeta and 13 Jbeta. Method: immunoSEQ multiplex PCR; TCRdb's copy keeps in-frame clones and lacks some. The profile shows roughly 200,000 clones, approximately 70% of them singletons. The sequence was collected from a man between 40 and 49 years old in good health and CMV-seropositive. The specimen was PBMCs.

CDR3 protein: CAVSVGRGGDTQYF. CDR3 DNA: TGTGCCGTCAGTGTGGGCCGAGGAGGTGATACGCAGTATTTT. This chain links TRBV10-3 with TRBJ2-3; the D gene is possibly TRBD2 (5 bases). In germline, CDR1 is ENHRY, CDR2 SYGVKD. The length of the CDR3 is 14 residues.